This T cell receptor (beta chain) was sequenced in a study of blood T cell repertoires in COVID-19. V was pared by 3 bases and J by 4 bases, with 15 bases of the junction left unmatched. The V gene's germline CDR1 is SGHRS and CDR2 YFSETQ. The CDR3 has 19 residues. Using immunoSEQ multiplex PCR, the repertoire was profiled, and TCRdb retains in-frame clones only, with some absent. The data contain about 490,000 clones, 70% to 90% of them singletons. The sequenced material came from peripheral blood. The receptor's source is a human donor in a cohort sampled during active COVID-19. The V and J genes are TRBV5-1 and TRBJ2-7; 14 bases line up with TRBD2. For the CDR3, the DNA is TGCGCCAGCAGCTCTCAAGGGACTAGCGGGAGTCGATCCATTTACGAGCAGTACTTC. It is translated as CASSSQGTSGSRSIYEQYF.